Following are 26 T cell receptor beta chains from one sample sequenced in a study of cytomegalovirus exposure and HLA in healthy donors. PCR used 60 Vbeta primers and 13 Jbeta primers. Produced via immunoSEQ multiplex PCR; TCRdb's table is partial and in-frame only. The sample consists of over 120,000 clones, around 82% of them appearing once. Sequenced sample: PBMCs. These receptors all stem from a woman aged 18-35 years in good health and CMV-seropositive.

The chain uses TRBV7-9 and TRBJ1-1, with 7 bases aligning to TRBD1. Losses at the gene ends were 5 bases for V and 0 bases for J; bases not matched to a gene: 6. The CDR3 runs to 15 residues. Germline values: CDR1 SEHNR, CDR2 FQNEAQ (reference sequence). The CDR3 nucleotides are TGTGCCAGCAGCCCCCGACAGGGAATGAACACTGAAGCTTTCTTT. This gives the protein CASSPRQGMNTEAFF.

The rearrangement joins TRBV6-1 to TRBJ1-2; D unresolved. The V gene lost 7 bases and the J gene lost 2 bases, with 14 bases spanning the gap. The CDR3 is made up of 14 amino acids. CDR1 is MNHNS, CDR2 SASEGT, per germline. This CDR3 reads CASKILGGNYGYTF. CDR3 nucleotide sequence: TGTGCCAGCAAAATACTGGGAGGCAACTATGGCTACACCTTC.

The genes are TRBV5-8 and TRBJ2-2; TRBD2 agrees at 9 bases. Per the germline V gene, CDR1 is SGHTS and CDR2 is YDEGEE. V dropped 0 bases and J dropped 7; count of bases not matched to a gene: 7. The CDR3 loop spans 16 amino acids. Written as DNA, the CDR3 is TGTGCCAGCAGCTTGGAGTATAGCGGGGGAATCGGGGAGCTGTTTTTT. Translating it yields CASSLEYSGGIGELFF.

The V gene is TRBV9, the J gene TRBJ2-2; 8 bases fit TRBD1. The V gene end was trimmed by 4 bases and the J gene end by 5 bases; junction bases not matched to a gene: 10. This CDR3 has 16 residues. The germline gives CDR1 SGDLS, CDR2 YYNGEE. The CDR3 loop is CASSLRSDRGTGELFF. CDR3 nucleotides: TGTGCCAGCAGCCTCCGGTCCGACAGGGGAACCGGGGAGCTGTTTTTT.

This clone has just one count. The gene calls are TRBV7-7 and TRBJ2-1, with TRBD2 as a possible D gene (5 bases). The germline V gene has CDR1 SSHAT and CDR2 FNYEAQ (reference sequence). This CDR3 has 13 amino acids. V was cut by 5 bases and J by 4 bases, with 9 bases left in between. This chain's CDR3 is CASSPGIYNEQFF. CDR3 DNA: TGTGCCAGCAGCCCGGGGATATACAATGAGCAGTTCTTC.

This clone turned up a few times. The genes are TRBV29-1 and TRBJ2-7, with 8 positions matching TRBD1. The J segment lost 2 bases and the V segment lost 4 bases, leaving 1 base of the junction unmatched. CDR1 and CDR2 from the germline V gene are SQVTM and ANQGSEA. The CDR3 is 12 residues long. The CDR3 protein is CSVGTGTYEQYF. CDR3 bases: TGCAGCGTTGGGACAGGGACCTACGAGCAGTACTTC.

This rearrangement joins TRBV5-5 to TRBJ1-1; 12 positions match TRBD1. There are 18 residues in the CDR3. The J segment lost 0 bases and the V segment lost 1 base, leaving 7 bases of the junction unmatched. The germline V gene has CDR1 SGHKS and CDR2 YYEKEE (reference sequence). The CDR3: CASSLRSGTGGLNTEAFF. In DNA form, the CDR3 reads TGTGCCAGCAGCTTGAGATCCGGGACAGGGGGCCTGAACACTGAAGCTTTCTTT.

This clone was detected only a few times. The V gene is TRBV6-6, the J gene TRBJ1-1; 7 bases line up with TRBD1. The CDR3 runs to 14 residues. V was clipped by 7 bases and J by 11 bases; unmatched bases: 16. Germline CDR1 MNHNY, CDR2 SVGAGI (reference sequence). The CDR3 loop reads CASTFGQAQDEAFF. CDR3 bases: TGTGCCAGCACATTTGGACAGGCCCAAGACGAGGCTTTCTTT.

The chain uses TRBV4-1 and TRBJ1-5; the D gene is possibly TRBD1 (6 bases). Germline CDR1 and CDR2: MGHRA and YSYEKL. V gave up 1 base and J gave up 1 base, with 8 bases separating them. The CDR3 extends over 15 amino acids. CDR3 DNA: TGCGCCAGCAGCCAAGTAACAGGGAGCAATCAGCCCCAGCATTTT. This sequence encodes CASSQVTGSNQPQHF.

The rearrangement joins TRBV30 to TRBJ1-1; the match to TRBD1 covers 7 bases. Germline lookup yields CDR1 GTSNPN and CDR2 SVGIG (reference sequence). The CDR3 covers 14 residues. V gave up 0 bases and J gave up 6 bases; unmatched junction bases: 7. The CDR3 DNA reads as TGTGCCTGGAGTGTTCCAGGGGGGCACTCTGAAGCTTTCTTT. It yields the protein CAWSVPGGHSEAFF.

J is TRBJ1-2 and V is TRBV7-2, with TRBD1 matching 8 bases. J gave up 2 bases and V 3 bases, and 2 bases lay outside the gene matches. This CDR3 contains 14 residues. In germline, CDR1 is SGHTA, CDR2 FQGNSA. The CDR3 DNA sequence: TGTGCCAGCAGCTTGGACAGGGCGAACTATGGCTACACCTTC. It yields the protein CASSLDRANYGYTF.

The V gene is TRBV5-1, the J gene TRBJ2-2; a possible D gene is TRBD1 (6 bases). CDR3 length: 15 amino acids. Germline V gives CDR1 SGHRS, CDR2 YFSETQ. With 4 bases removed from V and 5 bases from J, the gap between germline ends came to 15 bases. CDR3 sequence reads: CASSDIRGGTGELFF. DNA of the CDR3: TGCGCCAGCAGCGATATCAGGGGTGGTACCGGGGAGCTGTTTTTT.

This chain links TRBV18 with TRBJ1-1, with a tentative D call TRBD1 (6 bases). Germline V gene sequence: CDR1 KGHSH, CDR2 LQKENI. Deletions cut 3 bases from V and 8 bases from J, with 19 bases between. The CDR3 consists of 15 residues. This CDR3 is CASSPKDSSIREAFF. The DNA for the CDR3 is TGTGCCAGCTCACCGAAGGACAGTTCTATACGCGAAGCTTTCTTT.

The chain employs TRBV27 and TRBJ1-4, with a weak D call TRBD1 (5 bases). Germline CDR1 and CDR2: MNHEY and SMNVEV (reference sequence). V was cut by 5 bases and J by 3 bases, with 10 bases left in between. CDR3 size: 14 residues. CDR3 amino acids: CASSPRTSNEKLFF. The CDR3, as DNA: TGTGCCAGCAGTCCGCGGACATCTAATGAAAAACTGTTTTTT.

J is TRBJ1-5 and V is TRBV28, with D maybe TRBD1 (5 bases). The CDR3 totals 14 residues. Per germline, CDR1 MDHEN and CDR2 SYDVKM. The V and J ends lost 6 bases and 3 bases respectively, with 12 bases between them. CDR3 residues: CASSTDILNQPQHF. The DNA of the CDR3 is TGTGCCAGCAGCACGGACATCCTCAATCAGCCCCAGCATTTT.

The J gene is TRBJ1-4, the V gene TRBV18, with 9 bases aligning to TRBD1. Germline V gives CDR1 KGHSH, CDR2 LQKENI. Trimming cost V 6 bases and J 8 bases; bases outside gene matches: 7. The length of the CDR3 is 14 residues. The CDR3 protein is CASSPGTGQEKLFF. As DNA, the CDR3 is TGTGCCAGCTCCCCCGGGACAGGGCAAGAAAAACTGTTTTTT. The whole variable domain, remainder taken from reference TRBV18 and TRBJ1-4, is NAGVMQNPRHLVRRRGQEARLRCSPMKGHSHVYWYRQLPEEGLKFMVYLQKENIIDESGMPKERFSAEFPKEGPSILRIQQVVRGDSAAYFCASSPGTGQEKLFFGSGTQLSVL.

This chain joins TRBV6-6 and TRBJ1-6, with D possibly TRBD1 on 5 matching bases. The V and J ends lost 5 bases and 9 bases respectively, with 14 bases between them. Germline V CDR1 and CDR2: MNHNY, SVGAGI (reference sequence). This CDR3 has 14 residues. The chain's CDR3 is CASSLAGLGSPLHF. Here the CDR3 DNA reads TGTGCCAGCAGTCTCGCAGGGTTGGGTTCACCCCTCCACTTT.

The J gene is TRBJ1-1, the V gene TRBV10-1; 9 positions match TRBD1. Per germline, CDR1 WNHNN and CDR2 SYGVQD (reference sequence). J was trimmed by 0 bases and V by 6 bases; bases with no gene match: 8. This CDR3 region has 16 residues. The CDR3: CASRTGTGSLNTEAFF. The CDR3 DNA follows: TGCGCCAGCAGAACCGGGACAGGGTCTTTGAACACTGAAGCTTTCTTT.

This clone was seen a single time. The chain has TRBV2 and TRBJ2-7; 8 bases line up with TRBD2. Germline values: CDR1 SNHLY, CDR2 FYNNEI. This CDR3 is 14 amino acids long. V gave up 7 bases and J gave up 4 bases; unmatched junction bases: 9. CDR3 in amino acids: CASNPGGVVYEQYF. Here the CDR3 DNA reads TGTGCCAGCAATCCGGGGGGGGTGGTGTACGAGCAGTACTTC.

This clone appeared a few times. J is TRBJ2-7 and V is TRBV9; D possibly corresponds to TRBD2 (5 bases). CDR1 is SGDLS and CDR2 is YYNGEE in the germline V gene. V was clipped by 4 bases and J by 3 bases, with 14 bases between them. The CDR3 loop spans 14 amino acids. The CDR3, as DNA: TGTGCCAGCAGCCCCAGCCAGCGGTACTACGAGCAGTACTTC. Translated: CASSPSQRYYEQYF.

The rearrangement uses TRBV4-2 and TRBJ1-5; D call uncertain. Germline assignment: CDR1 LGHNA and CDR2 YNFKEQ. V lost 3 bases and J 1 base, leaving 4 bases between the germline ends. There are 13 residues in the CDR3. Here the CDR3 reads CASSHGSNQPQHF. In nucleotides, the CDR3 is TGTGCCAGCAGCCACGGGAGCAATCAGCCCCAGCATTTT.

The genes are TRBV6-5 and TRBJ1-2; 9 bases map to TRBD1. J gave up 4 bases and V 6 bases, and 6 bases lay outside the gene matches. The CDR3 spans 14 residues. Germline V gene sequence: CDR1 MNHEY, CDR2 SVGAGI. The CDR3 region is CASSTGTGLYGYTF. The CDR3 nucleotides are TGTGCCAGCAGCACCGGGACAGGGCTCTATGGCTACACCTTC.

This clone was seen a single time. The rearrangement uses TRBV6-1 and TRBJ2-1, with D possibly TRBD2 on 6 matching bases. The CDR3 has 16 residues. Trimming shortened V by 2 bases and J by 3 bases, and 14 bases separated the two germline ends. Germline V lookup: CDR1 MNHNS, CDR2 SASEGT. CDR3 region: CASSEFGGLDYNEQFF. CDR3 sequence (DNA): TGTGCCAGCAGTGAATTCGGGGGTCTCGACTACAATGAGCAGTTCTTC.

The chain employs TRBV11-2 and TRBJ1-3; D possibly corresponds to TRBD1 (6 bases). This CDR3 comprises 15 residues. Germline CDR1 and CDR2: SGHAT and FQNNGV. The V and J ends lost 5 bases and 2 bases respectively, with 13 bases between them. The chain's CDR3 is CASSLRAGAGNTIYF. Here the CDR3 DNA reads TGTGCCAGCAGCCTTAGGGCAGGGGCTGGAAACACCATATATTTT.

In its sample, this clone was seen once. The genes are TRBV29-1 and TRBJ2-3; D uncertain. This CDR3 is 14 amino acids long. V was trimmed by 1 base and J by 0 bases, leaving 8 bases between them. Germline CDR1 and CDR2: SQVTM and ANQGSEA. The CDR3 bases are TGCAGCGTTGAAGCAGGTACTAGCACAGATACGCAGTATTTT. This encodes CSVEAGTSTDTQYF.

This chain joins TRBV7-2 and TRBJ1-2, with D perhaps matching TRBD1 (5 bases). Germline assignment: CDR1 SGHTA and CDR2 FQGNSA. V dropped 5 bases and J dropped 7 bases, with 17 bases sitting between them. This CDR3 comprises 14 residues. The CDR3 loop is CASSPEWGVGGYTF. The DNA of the CDR3 is TGTGCCAGCAGCCCAGAATGGGGGGTGGGTGGCTACACCTTC.